This T cell receptor (beta chain) was identified during a study of blood T cell repertoires in COVID-19. At the level of the study: The United States, Italy and Spain supplied acute and convalescent COVID-19 samples. Sources were T cells, B-cell-depleted T cells, or PBMCs; the material itself was cDNA or gDNA.

The V end lost 3 bases, the J end lost 8 bases, and 16 bases lay between the germline ends. The CDR3 totals 13 residues. Germline V gene sequence: CDR1 DFQATT, CDR2 SNEGSKA (reference sequence). Per the original data handling: Counts of nucleated cells, estimated from reference gene primer amplification, were obtained. The table came from immunoSEQ multiplex PCR; TCRdb's copy has only in-frame clones and leaves some out. V and J calls plus clone size are reproduced from that table; the DNA served to infer D and trimming. Of approximately 75,000 clones detected, 75% to 85% appear once; the ten largest clones hold 6.9%. Recruited during active infection, patients (from Seattle) were subsequently followed longitudinally.

The J gene is TRBJ1-2, the V gene TRBV20-1, with a tentative D call TRBD1 (6 bases). The receptor's source is a man aged 25-45 years with COVID-19, enrolled during active disease. Sequencing was carried out using peripheral blood. The CDR3 sequence: CSASAGVLGGYTF. The DNA for the CDR3 is TGCAGTGCTAGTGCAGGGGTTTTGGGAGGCTACACCTTC.